This T cell receptor (beta chain) was recorded in a study of T cell responses to AZD1222 COVID-19 vaccine. Findings and limits, study-wide: Just a handful of AZD1222 recipients were seropositive at baseline. Donors skewed white British and female; clonal diversity was possibly underestimated.

CDR1 and CDR2 from the germline V gene are LNHDA and SQIVND (reference sequence). CDR3 length: 13 residues. The V end lost 5 bases, the J end lost 7 bases, and 14 bases lay between the germline ends. This clone was found once. The antigen remains undetermined. Sequenced by immunoSEQ multiplex PCR; TCRdb stores in-frame clones only, minus some. The profile shows 160,000 or so clones, 87% of them singletons. Pooled in the analysis were second doses at about 4 or about 12 weeks. This material consisted of peripheral blood, taken 28 days after the second AZD1222 dose. This TCR came from an adult who received the AZD1222 COVID-19 vaccine. The chain uses TRBV19 and TRBJ2-5, with D perhaps matching TRBD2 (6 bases). The CDR3, as DNA: TGTGCCAGTAGTCCCCACTGGGGAGGGACCCAGTACTTC. It encodes CASSPHWGGTQYF.